This paragraph reports one T cell receptor (beta chain). Germline CDR1 SGDLS, CDR2 YYNGEE. Trimming pared 0 bases from V and 3 bases from J, leaving 14 bases between. CDR3 size: 16 residues. This record belongs to a study of CD8 T cells in Susac syndrome. Random hexamers primed reverse transcription of about 0.45 to 1 ug RNA. MiXCR, run by TCRdb on the immunoSEQ multiplex PCR reads, gives a single entry per CDR3 protein. The sample yields under 200,000 distinct CDR3 sequences, about 95% seen once. The origin of this receptor is a human donor in good health. The sample consisted of CD4+ T cells from PBMCs. The chain uses TRBV9 and TRBJ2-3, with unresolved D. The CDR3 region has the DNA TGTGCCAGCAGCGTAGCCTCTGCCGAACGGACAGATACGCAGTATTTT. Its protein is CASSVASAERTDTQYF.